What follows are 5 T cell receptor beta chains derived from one specimen sequenced in a study of a mutant IDH1 vaccine in newly diagnosed glioma. Time point here: baseline, week 1 (first vaccination visit). As to treatment: pre-vaccination baseline after standard-of-care therapy. This table comes from immunoSEQ multiplex PCR, and its TCRdb copy is limited to in-frame clones, with some not included. The sample yields about 88,000 clones, about 80% seen once. The sample consisted of PBMCs, taken from a glioma patient treated with radiotherapy, temozolomide or both. The source of these receptors is a middle-aged man with glioma. Some clones in this sample may be carry-over from other donors' samples.

The rearrangement uses TRBV7-2 and TRBJ2-2; D is unresolved. The germline V and J ends were trimmed by 1 base and 6 bases, with 6 bases remaining between them. The CDR3 has 13 amino acids. Germline V lookup: CDR1 SGHTA, CDR2 FQGNSA. CDR3 bases: TGTGCCAGCAGCTTAGGTTCCTCCGGGGAGCTGTTTTTT. The encoded protein is CASSLGSSGELFF.

The rearrangement joins TRBV2 to TRBJ1-1; 8 bases line up with TRBD1. V was clipped by 8 bases and J by 0 bases; unmatched bases: 5. The CDR3 contains 14 residues. In germline, CDR1 is SNHLY, CDR2 FYNNEI. CDR3 nucleotide sequence: TGTGCCAGCGGACAGGGTCGAGTGAACACTGAAGCTTTCTTT. Protein sequence: CASGQGRVNTEAFF.

The CDR3 DNA follows: TGTGCCAGCAGTCCTGCGACAGGAACGGGCGAGCAGTACTTC. Its protein is CASSPATGTGEQYF. This sequence joins TRBV6-5 and TRBJ2-7; weak D call: TRBD1 (6 bases). This CDR3 has 14 residues. Deletions cut 5 bases from V and 6 bases from J, with 17 bases between. Germline loops: CDR1 MNHEY, CDR2 SVGAGI.

As regards this clone: Within the sample, other DNA sequences also encode this same CDR3. The chain combines TRBV11-2 with TRBJ2-7; D unclear. Germline assignment: CDR1 SGHAT and CDR2 FQNNGV. Deletions cut 2 bases from V and 4 bases from J, with 6 bases between. The CDR3 runs 12 residues. CDR3 sequence reads: CASSLSSYEQYF. DNA of the CDR3: TGTGCCAGCAGCTTATCCAGTTACGAGCAGTACTTC.

This chain joins TRBV5-4 and TRBJ1-1, with 10 positions matching TRBD1. Trimming cost V 3 bases and J 4 bases; bases outside gene matches: 3. This CDR3 is built from 14 residues. Germline values: CDR1 SGHNT, CDR2 YYREEE (reference sequence). CDR3 in amino acids: CASSWGQGSTEAFF. The CDR3 nucleotides read TGTGCCAGCAGCTGGGGACAGGGGTCCACTGAAGCTTTCTTT.